A single sample gave rise to the 18 T cell receptor beta chains below, sequenced in a study of T cells in Graves' hyperthyroidism and ophthalmopathy. Amplification of TCR beta CDR3 regions was performed using RNA transcripts as template. HTBI primers were used for first-round RT-PCR of the TCR CDR3. TCRdb re-analysed the multiplex PCR reads in MiXCR, keeping a single row per CDR3 protein. The repertoire has 300,000 to 400,000 distinct CDR3 sequences, less than 20% of them found once; the top ten carry 40%. The sequencing sample was made of blood. These receptors all stem from a man aged 18 to 30 with Graves' ophthalmopathy.

The gene calls are TRBV7-9 and TRBJ2-3; perhaps TRBD2 as D (7 bases). Per the germline V gene, CDR1 is SEHNR and CDR2 is FQNEAQ (reference sequence). The V gene lost 0 bases and the J gene lost 3 bases, with 13 bases spanning the gap. The CDR3 runs to 16 residues. The CDR3 nucleotides are TGTGCCAGCAGCTTAGCGTGGGGGGGCCAGACAGATACGCAGTATTTT. Protein sequence: CASSLAWGGQTDTQYF.

This clonotype was counted only a few times. CDR3 in DNA: TGTGCCAGCGGCATCTACGAGCAGTACTTC. This sequence encodes CASGIYEQYF. The chain recombines TRBV28 with TRBJ2-7; D is uncertain. The CDR3 length is 10 residues. Germline lookup yields CDR1 MDHEN and CDR2 SYDVKM. Trimming removed 8 bases from V and 3 bases from J, with 5 bases in between.

This clonotype was picked up many times. The rearrangement joins TRBV20-1 to TRBJ1-2; no clear D gene. This CDR3 region has 14 residues. Trimming shortened V by 3 bases and J by 8 bases, and 19 bases separated the two germline ends. CDR1 DFQATT and CDR2 SNEGSKA come from the germline V gene (reference sequence). The CDR3 DNA sequence: TGCAGTGCTAGTGTGTCGGCTGGTTTGTGGGGCTACACCTTC. Translated: CSASVSAGLWGYTF.

This clonotype was seen at least ten times. V and J are TRBV12-3 or TRBV12-4 and TRBJ1-1; D is unclear. Trimming removed 6 bases at V and 4 bases at J, with 9 bases between. The length of the CDR3 is 12 residues. The CDR3 region is CASSPLRTEAFF. The CDR3 DNA reads TGTGCCAGCAGCCCCCTTCGCACTGAAGCTTTCTTT.

The chain has TRBV10-3 and TRBJ2-1, with 10 bases fitting TRBD1. The CDR3 covers 16 residues. The V segment lost 2 bases and the J segment 4 bases; nucleotides outside the gene matches: 5. Germline CDR1 is ENHRY and CDR2 is SYGVKD. The CDR3 DNA reads as TGTGCCATCAGTGAGAGAGGGACAGGGGCTTACAATGAGCAGTTCTTC. It codes for CAISERGTGAYNEQFF.

This clonotype was recorded at least ten times. This rearrangement joins TRBV12-3 or TRBV12-4 to TRBJ2-7; D is tentatively TRBD1 or TRBD2 (5 bases each). V dropped 1 base and J dropped 1 base, with 11 bases sitting between them. The CDR3 consists of 15 residues. This chain's CDR3 is CASSLVQGPSYEQYF. The CDR3 DNA reads as TGTGCCAGCAGTTTAGTCCAGGGACCATCCTACGAGCAGTACTTC.

This clonotype was seen at least ten times. This chain uses TRBV28 with TRBJ2-1; D uncertain. V lost 6 bases to trimming and J lost 0 bases, with 9 bases between them. The CDR3 is 14 residues long. Germline assignment: CDR1 MDHEN and CDR2 SYDVKM. CDR3 sequence reads: CASRASSSYNEQFF. The DNA for the CDR3 is TGTGCCAGCAGGGCTTCAAGCTCCTACAATGAGCAGTTCTTC.

In its sample, this clonotype was seen many times. The chain carries TRBV5-1 and TRBJ1-5; D gene ambiguous. The V end was cut by 0 bases, the J end by 0 bases, with 10 bases between. Germline V CDR1 and CDR2: SGHRS, YFSETQ. CDR3 length: 16 amino acids. In nucleotides, the CDR3 is TGCGCCAGCAGCTTGGCGGGGTCCTATAGCAATCAGCCCCAGCATTTT. Its translation is CASSLAGSYSNQPQHF. Full variable domain (rest looked up from reference TRBV5-1 and TRBJ1-5): KAGVTQTPRYLIKTRGQQVTLSCSPISGHRSVSWYQQTPGQGLQFLFEYFSETQRNKGNFPGRFSGRQFSNSRSEMNVSTLELGDSALYLCASSLAGSYSNQPQHFGDGTRLSIL.

This clonotype has just a few counts. J is TRBJ2-7 and V is TRBV27, with TRBD2 matching 9 bases. The CDR3 totals 15 residues. Losses at the gene ends were 5 bases for V and 3 bases for J; bases not matched to a gene: 8. CDR1 and CDR2 from the germline V gene are MNHEY and SMNVEV (reference sequence). CDR3 residues: CASSPLGSGGYEQYF. DNA of the CDR3: TGTGCCAGCAGTCCCCTGGGTAGCGGGGGCTACGAGCAGTACTTC.

The chain carries TRBV28 and TRBJ2-1; 10 bases line up with TRBD1. There are 14 residues in the CDR3. V lost 8 bases to trimming and J lost 7 bases; unmatched junction nucleotides: 8. CDR1 is MDHEN and CDR2 is SYDVKM in the germline V gene. In DNA form, the CDR3 reads TGTGCCAGCCAACCGGGACAGGGGTTTAATGAGCAGTTCTTC. Amino acid sequence: CASQPGQGFNEQFF.

This clonotype was observed a few times. The chain joins TRBV11-2 to TRBJ1-2, with TRBD1 matching 7 bases. The CDR3 is 17 amino acids. Trimming cost V 2 bases and J 7 bases; bases outside gene matches: 16. From germline, CDR1 is SGHAT and CDR2 FQNNGV. The CDR3 region is CASSLLWGAGGFVGYTF. The CDR3 DNA reads TGTGCCAGCAGCTTACTTTGGGGGGCAGGGGGTTTTGTTGGCTACACCTTC.

This clonotype was observed at least ten times. The gene calls are TRBV7-9 and TRBJ2-7; perhaps TRBD2 as D (6 bases). Germline-derived CDR1 and CDR2 are SEHNR and FQNEAQ (reference sequence). V lost 5 bases and J lost 6, with 14 bases in between. There are 13 residues in the CDR3. The CDR3 nucleotides read TGTGCCAGCAGCGGTCGGACCGGGGGCGAGCAGTACTTC. It codes for CASSGRTGGEQYF.

The chain joins TRBV20-1 to TRBJ2-7, with D tentatively TRBD1 (6 bases). V lost 6 bases and J lost 2, with 17 bases in between. This CDR3 is built from 14 residues. In germline, CDR1 is DFQATT, CDR2 SNEGSKA (reference sequence). The CDR3 nucleotides are TGCAGTGCCAGGGGACCCAGGGGAACCTACGAGCAGTACTTC. Translation gives CSARGPRGTYEQYF.

This clonotype occurred many times. The chain employs TRBV7-3 and TRBJ2-1, with TRBD1 identical over 7 bases. Germline V gene sequence: CDR1 SGHTA, CDR2 FQGTGA. V shed 3 bases and J 8 bases; nucleotides not matched to a gene: 4. The CDR3 runs to 13 residues. The CDR3 DNA is TGTGCCAGCAGCTTCGGGACAGTGGATGAGCAGTTCTTC. Translation gives CASSFGTVDEQFF.

The rearrangement joins TRBV28 to TRBJ1-1; TRBD1 aligns across 12 bases. CDR1 MDHEN and CDR2 SYDVKM come from the germline V gene. This CDR3 is 14 amino acids long. V was clipped by 9 bases and J by 7 bases; unmatched bases: 9. The CDR3 DNA is TGTGCCAGTACCGAATGGGACAGGGGGCTTGAAGCTTTCTTT. Its translation: CASTEWDRGLEAFF.

The CDR3 loop is CASWTVYEQYF. In DNA form, the CDR3 reads TGTGCCAGCTGGACAGTCTACGAGCAGTACTTC. V is TRBV2 and J is TRBJ2-7; tentative D call: TRBD1 (6 bases). This CDR3 spans 11 amino acids. Trimming removed 8 bases at V and 3 bases at J, with 8 bases between. Looked up from germline, CDR1 is SNHLY and CDR2 is FYNNEI. Combining the CDR3 with reference TRBV2 and TRBJ2-7 gives the whole variable domain EPEVTQTPSHQVTQMGQEVILRCVPISNHLYFYWYRQILGQKVEFLVSFYNNEISEKSEIFDDQFSVERPDGSNFTLKIRSTKLEDSAMYFCASWTVYEQYFGPGTRLTVT.

The chain employs TRBV20-1 and TRBJ1-1; D gene ambiguous. V was trimmed by 4 bases and J by 10 bases, leaving 13 bases between them. The CDR3 extends over 11 amino acids. Germline assignment: CDR1 DFQATT and CDR2 SNEGSKA (reference sequence). CDR3 sequence: CSATQAPPAFF. The CDR3 region has the DNA TGCAGTGCTACCCAGGCCCCGCCAGCTTTCTTT.

This chain joins TRBV27 and TRBJ1-4; D remains unclear. This CDR3 region has 13 residues. V lost 6 bases and J lost 5, with 10 bases in between. Germline V gene lookup returns CDR1 MNHEY and CDR2 SMNVEV (reference sequence). The CDR3 loop reads CASSWTANEKLFF. Here the CDR3 DNA reads TGTGCCAGCAGCTGGACCGCGAATGAAAAACTGTTTTTT.